This T cell receptor (beta chain) comes out of a study of T cell repertoires in cytomegalovirus infection (dated by TCRdb to about 2019). Broadly, across the study: Peptide stimulations targeted recently identified HLA-C-restricted CMV epitopes, whose presentation resists viral immunomodulation, together with well-studied HLA-B-restricted epitopes. Donor HLA type was relevant to the analysis, as public TCR beta signatures indicated carriage of CMV infection together with the matching HLA type.

Per the germline V gene, SGHAT is the CDR1 and FQNNGV is the CDR2. V is clipped by 4 bases and J by 5 bases, and the sequence between their germline boundaries is 20 bases long. The cysteine opens and the phenylalanine closes a CDR3 of 16 amino acids. Of the read, only the CDR3 DNA is kept; its 48 bases are in frame from base 1. Concerning this clonotype itself: There is no known antigen for this receptor. Nothing much larger sits one base from this clone, and base qualities are not available.

General conclusions and limits of the study: Carriers of CMV infection plus the relevant HLA type were discriminated by the cumulative frequency of public TCR beta family members in the study cohort and in an independent approximately 340-donor cohort. In the ex vivo response, HLA-C-restricted CMV-specific TCR beta clonotypes were dominant, and in two of eight donors the single most frequent clonotype came from this HLA-C-restricted group.

Instrument on record: Illumina HiSeq 1500. TCRdb redid the processing of the public reads, applying fastp at Q25 and MiXCR, and retained in-frame beta chains. CDR3 protein sequences are deduplicated, and each keeps its most common genes and DNA. The sample table contains some 900,000 distinct CDR3 sequences; only one count was recorded for 32% of them. Over 10% of the sample belongs to the ten largest clones. The sample's treatment or condition, from its label and the paper: in vitro stimulation with specific CMV peptide epitopes to enrich CMV-specific T cells. The chain joins TRBV11-2 to TRBJ1-1; the D gene identity is not certain. This material consisted of cultured CD8+ T cells from PBMCs, taken from culture after CMV antigen stimulation. This sequence originates from a human donor in good health (CMV status not recorded). Some clones in this sample may be carry-over from other donors' samples. The CDR3 has the sequence CASSSWLGGEVTEAFF. The DNA sequence is TGTGCCAGCAGCTCTTGGTTAGGCGGGGAGGTGACTGAAGCTTTCTTT. The full variable domain, completed from the reference TRBV11-2 and TRBJ1-1 proteins outside the CDR3, reads EAGVAQSPRYKIIEKRQSVAFWCNPISGHATLYWYQQILGQGPKLLIQFQNNGVVDDSQLPKDRFSAERLKGVDSTLKIQPAKLEDSAVYLCASSSWLGGEVTEAFFGQGTRLTVV.